This T cell receptor (beta chain) was sequenced for a study of OX40 agonist ivuxolimab in advanced cancers. Describing the broader study: The costimulatory receptor OX40 (CD134) was targeted by ivuxolimab, a fully human IgG2 agonistic monoclonal antibody. Intravenous ivuxolimab was administered to patients every 2 weeks at six dose levels: 0.01, 0.1, 0.3, 1.5, 3 and 10 mg/kg. Among the approximately 54 dose-escalation patients, about 19 had hepatocellular carcinoma, 15 or so melanoma, 9 renal cell carcinoma and 9 head and neck cancer. The dose-escalation cohort was around 84% male with a mean age of about 58 years, ranging from 23 to 79. Prior anti-PD-1, anti-PD-L1 or anti-CTLA-4 therapy was permitted, and approximately 40% of dose-escalation patients had received checkpoint inhibitors. Partial responses were achieved by three dose-escalation patients, of whom one had hepatocellular carcinoma and two had cutaneous melanoma. Peripheral TCRbeta sequencing was intended to test whether TCR sequence diversity was altered and clonal T-cell expansion was caused by ivuxolimab. The paper covers the monotherapy dose-escalation part of the phase I ivuxolimab trial, which included N ≈ 52 patients.

The germline V gene (reference sequence) provides CDR1 LNHDA and CDR2 SQIVND. V trim: 3 bases; J trim: 1 base; unmatched bases: 7. The CDR3 measures 16 amino acids from cysteine to phenylalanine. Here the CDR3 DNA is all that survives: 48 bases in frame from base 1. Points on this clone: What antigen it recognizes has not been identified. Base-call qualities are not available, and no considerably larger clone is one nucleotide away.

General conclusions and limits of the study: The antigen specificity of the peripheral T cells that underwent clonal expansion was not determined. Low levels of normalized T-cell clonal expansion were also seen in some patients who did not respond. Clonal expansion of both CD4+ and CD8+ blood T cells was observed from baseline to week 6 at doses 0.1 to 3.0 mg/kg. On average, CD8+ T cells showed more expanded clones than CD4+ T cells after ivuxolimab. In partial responders in the 0.1-3.0 mg/kg groups, normalized peripheral clonal expansion was found to be among the lowest, especially among CD8+ T cells.

Genomic DNA was isolated from the sorted cells so that the TCRbeta CDR3 region could be sequenced. The immunoSEQ Assay was used for sequencing of TCRbeta CDR3 regions. The source is immuneACCESS, and TCRdb retained only in-frame sequences with V and J called. Part of the clones is not carried over; for the studies checked, unresolved V genes explain less than half of this, and the remainder is unexplained. The sample has over 65,000 clones on record, around 79% of them singletons. The leading ten clones occupy 5.5% of the sample. Patients with a history of autoimmune disease or receiving systemic immunosuppression were excluded from the trial. In every dose cohort, peripheral blood was drawn for TCR sequencing at baseline, cycle 4 day 1, and cycle 7 day 1. Samples came from an open-label, multicenter, first-in-human phase I dose-escalation trial of ivuxolimab. Adults with locally advanced or metastatic melanoma, renal cell carcinoma, hepatocellular carcinoma or head and neck squamous cell carcinoma were enrolled in the trial. CD4+ and CD8+ T cells were sorted separately from peripheral blood before TCR sequencing.

This receptor was taken from an adult with an advanced solid tumor such as melanoma, head and neck, liver or kidney cancer. The V gene is TRBV19 and the J gene is TRBJ2-5, and 8 junctional nucleotides match TRBD2. Sample: CD4+ or CD8+ T cells sorted from blood, taken in a trial of the OX40 agonist ivuxolimab. The CDR3 region has the sequence CASSMYGRAGQETQYF. The sequenced DNA is TGTGCCAGTAGTATGTACGGGAGGGCCGGCCAAGAGACCCAGTACTTC.